This TCR beta chain emerged from a study of T cell responses to AZD1222 COVID-19 vaccine. Study observations and caveats: Clonal diversity was possibly underestimated, and the donors were mostly white British, with more females. Seropositive status at baseline applied to only 5 or 6 AZD1222 recipients. Repertoires were obtained solely post-peak T cell response.

To note about this clone: Its cognate antigen is unknown.

The protocol was immunoSEQ multiplex PCR, while the TCRdb copy is restricted to in-frame clones and leaves out a portion. Of tens of thousands of clones in the sample, approximately 85% were seen once. Germline loops: CDR1 MDHEN, CDR2 SYDVKM. The V and J ends lost 4 bases and 10 bases respectively, with 5 bases between them. The CDR3 totals 11 residues. The sample in question was peripheral blood, obtained on day 0 of MenACWY control vaccination. This sequence was found in an adult in good health. The V call is TRBV28, the J call TRBJ1-6; D not certain. The CDR3 loop reads CASSSGSPLHF. The CDR3 bases are TGTGCCAGCAGTTCAGGATCACCCCTCCACTTT. The variable domain in full, with the rest retrieved from reference TRBV28 and TRBJ1-6, is DVKVTQSSRYLVKRTGEKVFLECVQDMDHENMFWYRQDPGLGLRLIYFSYDVKMKEKGDIPEGYSVSREKKERFSLILESASTNQTSMYLCASSSGSPLHFGNGTRLTVT.